The present entry profiles one T cell receptor (beta chain) with its context. V lost 7 bases and J 5 bases, leaving 18 bases between the germline ends. CDR3 length equals 14 residues. In germline, CDR1 is SQVTM, CDR2 ANQGSEA. The data belong to a study of cytomegalovirus exposure and HLA in healthy donors. Primers included in the PCR were 60 Vbeta and 13 Jbeta primers. The protocol was immunoSEQ multiplex PCR, while the TCRdb copy is restricted to in-frame clones and leaves out a portion. The table lists 21,000 or so clones, with roughly a fifth in the top ten. The chain uses TRBV29-1 and TRBJ2-1; D may be TRBD1 (6 bases). This sequence was found in a man in his sixties in good health and CMV-seropositive. Sequencing was carried out using PBMCs. This CDR3 reads CSAPPDRTDNEQFF. The CDR3 DNA reads TGCAGCGCCCCTCCAGACAGGACCGACAATGAGCAGTTCTTC.